This T cell receptor beta chain came from a study of Graves' ophthalmopathy and Graves' hyperthyroidism. Whole-study context: Over 18 months of follow-up, stable hyperthyroidism required that no ophthalmopathy appear. General observations from the study: Researchers report that a 13-signature model separated ophthalmopathy from stable hyperthyroidism, posting about 88% sensitivity and about 80% specificity. Blood contained most expanded thyroid clonotypes exceeding 0.001 frequency.

The V gene lost 1 base and the J gene lost 5 bases, with 11 bases spanning the gap. The CDR3 extends over 13 amino acids. Looked up from germline, CDR1 is DFQATT and CDR2 is SNEGSKA (reference sequence). Investigators amplified TCR beta CDR3 regions from RNA transcripts. First-round RT-PCR relied on HTBI primers, and a second-round multiplex PCR came next. TCRdb recomputed calls from the multiplex PCR reads with MiXCR, one row per CDR3 protein. The table lists about 600,000 distinct CDR3 sequences, roughly 39% of them singletons. Ten or more counts support this clonotype. Its antigen is as yet unknown.

The chain has TRBV20-1 and TRBJ2-5; D not resolved. The clonotype was recovered from an adult man with Graves' hyperthyroidism. The sample comprised peripheral blood or thyroid tissue (not recorded which). The CDR3 loop reads CSARVSGWETQYF. The CDR3 DNA reads TGCAGTGCTAGAGTGTCTGGGTGGGAGACCCAGTACTTC.